The clone carrying this T cell receptor (beta chain) came up a few times. Its antigen remains unknown. The data derive from a study of cytomegalovirus exposure and HLA in healthy donors. Points from the study as a whole: Analyzed later, most CMV-associated TCR beta chains appeared HLA-restricted. CMV serostatus stood as the only immune exposure information on hand.

PCR used 60 Vbeta primers and 13 Jbeta primers. Produced via immunoSEQ multiplex PCR; TCRdb's table is partial and in-frame only. Here the sample spans approximately 110,000 clones, under 80% being singletons. Donors were ostensibly healthy at sampling, although undocumented immune exposures were probable. Deletions cut 4 bases from V and 4 bases from J, with 14 bases between. The CDR3 has 15 amino acids. Germline CDR1 is MGHRA and CDR2 is YSYEKL. The sample consisted of PBMCs. This TCR was sampled from a woman aged 40-49 years in good health and CMV-seropositive. The chain combines TRBV4-1 with TRBJ1-3; D gene unclear. The CDR3 region has the DNA TGCGCCAGCAGCCGACTACGGGTTTCCGGAAACACCATATATTTT. This gives the protein CASSRLRVSGNTIYF.